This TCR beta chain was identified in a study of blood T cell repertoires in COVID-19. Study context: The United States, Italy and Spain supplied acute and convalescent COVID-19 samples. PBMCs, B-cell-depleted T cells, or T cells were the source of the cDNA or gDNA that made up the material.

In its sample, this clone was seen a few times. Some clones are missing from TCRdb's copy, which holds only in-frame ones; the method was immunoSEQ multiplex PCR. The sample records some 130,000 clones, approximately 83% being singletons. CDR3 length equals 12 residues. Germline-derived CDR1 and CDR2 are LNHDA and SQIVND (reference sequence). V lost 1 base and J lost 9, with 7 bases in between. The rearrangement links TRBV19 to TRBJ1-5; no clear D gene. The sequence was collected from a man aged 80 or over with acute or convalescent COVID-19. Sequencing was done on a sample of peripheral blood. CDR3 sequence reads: CASSIGSLPQHF. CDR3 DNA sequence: TGTGCCAGTAGTATAGGGAGTCTGCCCCAGCATTTT.